This passage covers 23 T cell receptor beta chains from one sample sequenced in a study of CD8+ T cells in alopecia areata. RNA was extracted and reverse transcribed into cDNA as the sequencing template. Some clones are missing from TCRdb's copy, which holds only in-frame ones; the method was immunoSEQ multiplex PCR. Among 180,000 or so clones listed, roughly 65% were seen once. The sample here was CD4+ T cells sorted from blood, taken at week 0. The receptor source for this set is a human donor with alopecia areata.

In this sample, this clone turned up a few times. CDR3: CASRNPGLDLPNEQFF. CDR3 nucleotides: TGTGCCAGCAGAAACCCGGGACTAGACCTTCCAAATGAGCAGTTCTTC. The V gene is TRBV7-9, the J gene TRBJ2-1, with 8 bases lining up with TRBD2. After removal of 6 bases from V and 7 bases from J, the junction contained 14 bases not matched to a gene. CDR3 size: 16 residues. Germline CDR1 is SEHNR and CDR2 is FQNEAQ (reference sequence).

This clone was counted between two and nine times. This rearrangement joins TRBV29-1 to TRBJ2-3; maybe TRBD2 (6 bases). V was shortened by 0 bases and J by 2 bases, with 15 bases between the two germline ends. This CDR3 is built from 16 residues. The germline gives CDR1 SQVTM, CDR2 ANQGSEA. CDR3 sequence (DNA): TGCAGCGTTGAAGATCGCTTGCGGGGCACCACAGATACGCAGTATTTT. This translates into CSVEDRLRGTTDTQYF.

A single count supports this clone. The rearrangement links TRBV29-1 to TRBJ1-2; no definite D call. The CDR3 runs 11 residues. Germline V lookup: CDR1 SQVTM, CDR2 ANQGSEA. Trimming cost V 5 bases and J 7 bases, with 11 bases left between them. The CDR3 DNA is TGCAGCGTTAGTGGAAGTGGTGGCTACACCTTC. Translated: CSVSGSGGYTF. Based on the CDR3 plus reference TRBV29-1 and TRBJ1-2, the full variable domain is SAVISQKPSRDICQRGTSLTIQCQVDSQVTMMFWYRQQPGQSLTLIATANQGSEATYESGFVIDKFPISRPNLTFSTLTVSNMSPEDSSIYLCSVSGSGGYTFGSGTRLTVV.

The chain employs TRBV30 and TRBJ2-7; D may match TRBD1 or TRBD2 (7 bases each). The CDR3 is 13 residues long. CDR1 GTSNPN and CDR2 SVGIG come from the germline V gene (reference sequence). Trimming left V 3 bases short and J 2 bases short, with 11 bases between. CDR3 residues: CAWRQGTTYEQYF. The CDR3 DNA sequence: TGTGCCTGGAGACAGGGGACTACCTACGAGCAGTACTTC.

V and J are TRBV21-1 and TRBJ1-5. TRBV21-1 constitutes a pseudogene. CDR3 size: 8 residues. This CDR3 reads CASKGQHF. The CDR3 nucleotides read TGTGCCAGCAAAGGCCAGCATTTT.

The chain couples TRBV27 to TRBJ2-7; 8 nucleotides match TRBD2. Germline CDR1 reads MNHEY; CDR2 reads SMNVEV (reference sequence). There are 15 residues in the CDR3. J lost 2 bases, V lost 1 base, and 4 bases had no gene match. The CDR3 region has the DNA TGTGCCAGCAGTTTATGGCTAGCGGGCCCCTACGAGCAGTACTTC. It is translated as CASSLWLAGPYEQYF.

The chain employs TRBV9 and TRBJ2-1; 12 bases agree with TRBD2. CDR3 length: 16 residues. In germline, CDR1 is SGDLS, CDR2 YYNGEE. The junction had 9 bases not matched to a gene; V was cut back by 2 bases and J by 9 bases. Written as DNA, the CDR3 is TGTGCCAGCAGCGTGGACCTAGCGGGGGGGCCCGGTGAGCAGTTCTTC. Its protein product is CASSVDLAGGPGEQFF.

The chain links TRBV9 to TRBJ1-5, with 7 bases identical to TRBD1. Germline-derived CDR1 and CDR2 are SGDLS and YYNGEE. Germline trimming cut 4 bases from V and 3 bases from J; bases unmatched to any gene: 4. The CDR3 sequence is 14 residues long. CDR3 sequence reads: CASSPQGINQPQHF. For the CDR3, the DNA is TGTGCCAGCAGCCCACAGGGGATCAATCAGCCCCAGCATTTT.

The chain combines TRBV29-1 with TRBJ2-2; tentative D call: TRBD1 (5 bases). Trimming shortened V by 3 bases and J by 4 bases, and 6 bases separated the two germline ends. The germline CDR1 and CDR2 sequences are SQVTM and ANQGSEA. The CDR3 covers 12 residues. CDR3 loop: CSVDRVTGELFF. CDR3 nucleotides: TGCAGCGTTGACAGGGTCACCGGGGAGCTGTTTTTT.

This sequence joins TRBV30 and TRBJ2-1; no clear D. Trimming cost V 0 bases and J 1 base, with 19 bases left between them. The CDR3 sequence is 18 residues long. Germline lookup yields CDR1 GTSNPN and CDR2 SVGIG (reference sequence). The chain's CDR3 is CAWSVGQPLEESYNEQFF. The DNA for the CDR3 is TGTGCCTGGAGTGTAGGTCAGCCCTTAGAGGAGTCCTACAATGAGCAGTTCTTC.

The table lists this clone with a few counts. This rearrangement joins TRBV7-2 to TRBJ2-1; D possibly matches TRBD1 or TRBD2 (5 bases each). V lost 1 base, J lost 5 bases, and 6 bases lay in between. CDR3 length: 13 residues. The germline V gene encodes CDR1 SGHTA and CDR2 FQGNSA. CDR3 sequence (DNA): TGTGCCAGCAGCTTAGGGGACGACAATGAGCAGTTCTTC. Amino acids: CASSLGDDNEQFF.

The rearrangement links TRBV19 to TRBJ1-5, with unresolved D. V was pared by 8 bases and J by 0 bases, with 11 bases between. Germline CDR1 is LNHDA and CDR2 is SQIVND (reference sequence). This CDR3 has 14 residues. CDR3 sequence reads: CASAGRYSNQPQHF. The DNA of the CDR3 is TGTGCCAGTGCGGGGAGGTATAGCAATCAGCCCCAGCATTTT.

The gene calls are TRBV2 and TRBJ1-5; D uncertain. The CDR3 spans 16 residues. The V end was cut by 8 bases, the J end by 1 base, with 18 bases between. CDR1 is SNHLY and CDR2 is FYNNEI in the germline V gene. The CDR3 bases are TGTGCCAGCGTTTACGATAGAGGGATCAGCAATCAGCCCCAGCATTTT. Protein product: CASVYDRGISNQPQHF.

The chain joins TRBV7-2 to TRBJ2-2; TRBD1 matches at 9 bases. CDR3 length equals 16 residues. Germline V lookup: CDR1 SGHTA, CDR2 FQGNSA. V shed 3 bases, J shed 3 bases, and the junction held 5 bases outside the gene matches. CDR3 coding DNA: TGTGCCAGCAGCTTGACGGGACAGGGCTACACCGGGGAGCTGTTTTTT. Amino acids: CASSLTGQGYTGELFF.

The sample holds one count of this clone. The chain joins TRBV29-1 to TRBJ1-2, with D perhaps TRBD1 (6 bases). Germline V gene data show CDR1 as SQVTM and CDR2 as ANQGSEA. This CDR3 comprises 11 residues. V lost 4 bases to trimming and J lost 8 bases, with 11 bases between them. In nucleotides, the CDR3 is TGCAGCGTTGGAGGGGGGGGCGGCTACACCTTC. This translates into CSVGGGGGYTF.

V is TRBV7-9 and J is TRBJ2-5; 7 bases are shared with TRBD2. V gave up 4 bases and J gave up 1 base; unmatched junction bases: 9. CDR1 and CDR2 from the germline V gene are SEHNR and FQNEAQ (reference sequence). The CDR3 has 16 amino acids. The CDR3, as DNA: TGTGCCAGCAGCTCAGCGGAGCGGGGATTCCAAGAGACCCAGTACTTC. It is translated as CASSSAERGFQETQYF.

The chain couples TRBV29-1 to TRBJ2-3; D call uncertain. Trimming pared 4 bases from V and 2 bases from J, leaving 4 bases between. This CDR3 comprises 11 residues. Germline CDR1 reads SQVTM; CDR2 reads ANQGSEA. In nucleotides, the CDR3 is TGCAGCGTTGTATTCACAGATACGCAGTATTTT. Translating it yields CSVVFTDTQYF.

The chain links TRBV29-1 to TRBJ1-5; D unresolved. CDR3 length: 12 residues. The germline gives CDR1 SQVTM, CDR2 ANQGSEA. V shed 6 bases and J shed 2 bases, with 8 bases lying between them. This CDR3 is CSVADGNQPQHF. CDR3 nucleotide sequence: TGCAGCGTCGCCGACGGCAATCAGCCCCAGCATTTT. Full variable domain (missing parts from reference TRBV29-1 and TRBJ1-5): SAVISQKPSRDICQRGTSLTIQCQVDSQVTMMFWYRQQPGQSLTLIATANQGSEATYESGFVIDKFPISRPNLTFSTLTVSNMSPEDSSIYLCSVADGNQPQHFGDGTRLSIL.

CDR3 protein: CASSPTTGGASGYTF. CDR3 coding DNA: TGTGCCAGCAGTCCTACGACAGGGGGCGCGTCAGGCTACACCTTC. The chain has TRBV27 and TRBJ1-2; TRBD1 agrees at 10 bases. Germline V gene data show CDR1 as MNHEY and CDR2 as SMNVEV (reference sequence). J was trimmed by 8 bases and V by 5 bases; bases with no gene match: 11. The CDR3 extends over 15 amino acids.

The sample holds a few counts of this clone. The chain carries TRBV30 and TRBJ1-2, with D possibly being TRBD1 (6 bases). The V and J ends lost 4 bases and 2 bases respectively, with 8 bases between them. The germline V gene has CDR1 GTSNPN and CDR2 SVGIG (reference sequence). The CDR3 length is 12 residues. This chain's CDR3 is CAWTTGNYGYTF. Written as DNA, the CDR3 is TGTGCCTGGACTACAGGGAACTATGGCTACACCTTC.

V gene TRBV19 combines with J gene TRBJ1-5, with unresolved D. V lost 8 bases to trimming and J lost 4 bases, with 9 bases between them. CDR3 length: 12 amino acids. Per germline, CDR1 LNHDA and CDR2 SQIVND (reference sequence). Here the CDR3 DNA reads TGTGCCAGTTTTCTGATTAATCAGCCCCAGCATTTT. The encoded protein is CASFLINQPQHF.

The gene calls are TRBV6-5 and TRBJ2-7, with TRBD1 matching 9 bases. Germline lookup yields CDR1 MNHEY and CDR2 SVGAGI. The CDR3 is made up of 16 amino acids. V lost 2 bases and J lost 3; bases outside the gene matches: 8. Here the CDR3 DNA reads TGTGCCAGCAGTTACGGCCCGGGACAGGGACTCTACGAGCAGTACTTC. Its protein is CASSYGPGQGLYEQYF.

The rearrangement links TRBV30 to TRBJ1-6, with TRBD1 matching 8 bases. V was pared by 8 bases and J by 0 bases, with 6 bases of the junction left unmatched. Per the germline V gene, CDR1 is GTSNPN and CDR2 is SVGIG (reference sequence). This CDR3 comprises 15 residues. CDR3 DNA: TGTGCCGGAAGGACAGGGCGCTCCTATAATTCACCCCTCCACTTT. This encodes CAGRTGRSYNSPLHF. The full variable domain, completed using reference TRBV30 and TRBJ1-6, is SQTIHQWPATLVQPVGSPLSLECTVEGTSNPNLYWYRQAAGRGLQLLFYSVGIGQISSEVPQNLSASRPQDRQFILSSKKLLLSDSGFYLCAGRTGRSYNSPLHFGNGTRLTVT.